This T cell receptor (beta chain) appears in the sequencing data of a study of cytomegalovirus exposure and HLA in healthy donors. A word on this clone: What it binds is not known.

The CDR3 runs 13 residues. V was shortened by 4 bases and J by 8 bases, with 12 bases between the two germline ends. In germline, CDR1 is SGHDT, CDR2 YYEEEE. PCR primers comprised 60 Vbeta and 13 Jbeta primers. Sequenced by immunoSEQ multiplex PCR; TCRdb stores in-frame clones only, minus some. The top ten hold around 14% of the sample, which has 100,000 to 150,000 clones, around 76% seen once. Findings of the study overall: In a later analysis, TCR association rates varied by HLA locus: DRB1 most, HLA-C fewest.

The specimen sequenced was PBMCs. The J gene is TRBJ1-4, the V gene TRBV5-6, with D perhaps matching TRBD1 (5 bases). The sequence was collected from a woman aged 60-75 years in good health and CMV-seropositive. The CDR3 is CASSRSRGEKLFF. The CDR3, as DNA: TGTGCCAGCAGCCGCTCTCGGGGGGAAAAACTGTTTTTT.